The 18 T cell receptor beta chains reported below all come from one sample, sequenced in a study of human T cells and chemical hapten exposure. Time point of the sample: patch test 3, about 24 weeks after DPC sensitization. Treatment described: therapeutic diphenylcyclopropenone sensitization with weekly scalp DPC. TCRdb re-derived calls from the RACE reads in MiXCR, one entry per CDR3 protein. The table has 180,000 or so distinct CDR3 sequences, around a quarter seen once; the top ten hold 2.5%. This sample comprised whole blood, obtained in connection with sensitization to the hapten diphenylcyclopropenone (DPC). These TCRs come from a woman aged 40 to 50 with alopecia areata. Some clones in this sample may be carry-over from other donors' samples.

In its sample, this clonotype was seen a few times. The chain links TRBV15 to TRBJ2-1, with 8 bases that match TRBD2. The CDR3 has 15 amino acids. V shed 5 bases, J shed 3 bases, and the junction held 6 bases outside the gene matches. Germline V gene data show CDR1 as LNHNV and CDR2 as YYDKDF (reference sequence). CDR3 DNA sequence: TGTGCCACCAGCCCCCCAGCGGGAGTCTACAATGAGCAGTTCTTC. This gives the protein CATSPPAGVYNEQFF. Based on the CDR3 plus reference TRBV15 and TRBJ2-1, the full variable domain is DAMVIQNPRYQVTQFGKPVTLSCSQTLNHNVMYWYQQKSSQAPKLLFHYYDKDFNNEADTPDNFQSRRPNTSFCFLDIRSPGLGDTAMYLCATSPPAGVYNEQFFGPGTRLTVL.

This clonotype was recorded many times. The V call is TRBV29-1, the J call TRBJ2-5; no reliable D call. Trimming took 7 bases from V and 6 from J, leaving 21 bases between them. The CDR3 is 14 amino acids. Germline V gene sequence: CDR1 SQVTM, CDR2 ANQGSEA. The CDR3 DNA is TGCAGCGCCTCTCTTGCCCGCCCAGGACAGACCCAGTACTTC. Its translation is CSASLARPGQTQYF.

This chain connects TRBV4-2 to TRBJ2-7; D might be TRBD1 (6 bases). CDR1 and CDR2 from the germline V gene are LGHNA and YNFKEQ. The CDR3 length is 15 residues. The ends were cut back, 1 base at V and 3 bases at J, with 13 bases in the middle. This CDR3 reads CASSQVSGAYYEQYF. The CDR3 DNA reads as TGTGCCAGCAGCCAAGTCTCAGGGGCCTACTACGAGCAGTACTTC.

This clonotype has more than one count but fewer than ten. CDR3 in DNA: TGCAGTGCTAGACGGGAGGGAACCCTAAACACCGGGGAGCTGTTTTTT. Translation gives CSARREGTLNTGELFF. The genes are TRBV20-1 and TRBJ2-2; TRBD2 matches 8 bases. The V segment lost 2 bases and the J segment 2 bases; nucleotides outside the gene matches: 7. Germline values: CDR1 DFQATT, CDR2 SNEGSKA (reference sequence). The CDR3 runs 16 residues.

This chain joins TRBV5-1 and TRBJ2-7; D may correspond to TRBD1 or TRBD2 (5 bases each). Germline loops: CDR1 SGHRS, CDR2 YFSETQ. CDR3 length: 12 amino acids. V was cut by 5 bases and J by 7 bases, with 13 bases left in between. In DNA, the CDR3 is TGCGCCAGCAGAACCGGGACGGGGGAGCAGTACTTC. This codes for CASRTGTGEQYF. Drawing the rest from reference TRBV5-1 and TRBJ2-7, the complete variable domain is KAGVTQTPRYLIKTRGQQVTLSCSPISGHRSVSWYQQTPGQGLQFLFEYFSETQRNKGNFPGRFSGRQFSNSRSEMNVSTLELGDSALYLCASRTGTGEQYFGPGTRLTVT.

This sequence joins TRBV27 and TRBJ2-2, with D unclear. Trimming removed 1 base at V and 0 bases at J, with 12 bases between. The CDR3 has 17 residues. Germline V gene data show CDR1 as MNHEY and CDR2 as SMNVEV (reference sequence). The CDR3 nucleotides are TGTGCCAGCAGTTTATTTCTGGGTGCTACGAACACCGGGGAGCTGTTTTTT. Protein product: CASSLFLGATNTGELFF.

This clonotype was observed a few times. This chain joins TRBV3-1 and TRBJ1-1; D unresolved. CDR3 length equals 14 residues. Trimming took off 0 bases at V and 1 base at J, with 6 bases between the two ends. Germline CDR1 LGHDT, CDR2 YNNKEL (reference sequence). CDR3 sequence: CASSQERGNTEAFF. DNA of the CDR3: TGTGCCAGCAGCCAAGAGCGAGGGAACACTGAAGCTTTCTTT. The full variable domain, with the rest looked up from reference TRBV3-1 and TRBJ1-1, is DTAVSQTPKYLVTQMGNDKSIKCEQNLGHDTMYWYKQDSKKFLKIMFSYNNKELIINETVPNRFSPKSPDKAHLNLHINSLELGDSAVYFCASSQERGNTEAFFGQGTRLTVV.

This clonotype was seen many times. The gene calls are TRBV29-1 and TRBJ2-3, with D maybe TRBD1 (5 bases). The CDR3 totals 14 residues. V lost 6 bases and J 0 bases, leaving 13 bases between the germline ends. The V gene's germline CDR1 is SQVTM and CDR2 ANQGSEA. As DNA, the CDR3 is TGCAGCGTACAGGTGACGACTAGCACAGATACGCAGTATTTT. Protein: CSVQVTTSTDTQYF.

This sequence joins TRBV20-1 and TRBJ1-6, with D possibly TRBD1 on 5 matching bases. Germline lookup yields CDR1 DFQATT and CDR2 SNEGSKA (reference sequence). The CDR3 is 14 amino acids. Trimming stripped 0 bases from V and 8 bases from J, with 11 bases between. The DNA of the CDR3 is TGCAGTGCTAGAGAAGCAGGGAGGGATTCACCCCTCCACTTT. It specifies CSAREAGRDSPLHF.

The table lists this clonotype with a few counts. V usage is TRBV7-9 and J usage is TRBJ1-1; maybe TRBD1 (6 bases). Trimming stripped 10 bases from V and 7 bases from J, with 16 bases between. The germline gives CDR1 SEHNR, CDR2 FQNEAQ (reference sequence). The length of the CDR3 is 12 residues. DNA for the CDR3: TGTGCCACCGGCCGGGGGCTCGGTGAAGCTTTCTTT. Protein: CATGRGLGEAFF.

CDR3: CASSHEGTGILNEKLFF. Written as DNA, the CDR3 is TGCGCCAGCAGTCATGAGGGGACCGGGATCTTAAATGAAAAACTGTTTTTT. The chain employs TRBV4-1 and TRBJ1-4; D is perhaps TRBD1 (5 bases). Germline CDR1 reads MGHRA; CDR2 reads YSYEKL. The CDR3 contains 17 residues. Trimming shortened V by 6 bases and J by 5 bases, and 22 bases separated the two germline ends.

V and J are TRBV6-5 and TRBJ2-3; D is uncertain. There are 14 residues in the CDR3. V was shortened by 7 bases and J by 1 base, with 12 bases between the two germline ends. The germline V gene encodes CDR1 MNHEY and CDR2 SVGAGI. The CDR3 nucleotides read TGTGCCAGCACGAGCCCCGCGGGCACAGATACGCAGTATTTT. It encodes CASTSPAGTDTQYF.

There are a few counts of this clonotype. This chain uses TRBV11-1 with TRBJ2-3; a weak D match, TRBD1 (5 bases). V was clipped by 1 base and J by 4 bases, with 15 bases between them. CDR1 and CDR2 from the germline V gene are SGHAT and FQDESV (reference sequence). This CDR3 has 16 amino acids. Written as DNA, the CDR3 is TGTGCCAGCAGCTTAGAGGGCAGGGCTTCCGCAGATACGCAGTATTTT. Its protein is CASSLEGRASADTQYF.

This clonotype was detected only a few times. This chain uses TRBV7-2 with TRBJ2-1; TRBD1 is a possible D gene (5 bases). V lost 6 bases, J lost 6 bases, and 18 bases lay in between. CDR1 is SGHTA and CDR2 is FQGNSA in the germline V gene. The CDR3 contains 15 residues. The CDR3 DNA sequence: TGTGCCAGCAGTTTACGGCAGGGTAGGGTCAATGAGCAGTTCTTC. This codes for CASSLRQGRVNEQFF.

This clonotype was observed a handful of times. V gene TRBV7-6 combines with J gene TRBJ2-3; maybe TRBD2 (5 bases). Germline lookup yields CDR1 SGHVS and CDR2 FNYEAQ. There are 17 residues in the CDR3. Trimming removed 5 bases from V and 6 bases from J, with 24 bases in between. The CDR3 is CASSEPVDSFFRDTQYF. The CDR3 nucleotides read TGTGCCAGCAGCGAACCCGTGGACTCCTTTTTTAGGGATACGCAGTATTTT.

The CDR3 here is CASSQGVGTFRTYEQYF. The CDR3 region has the DNA TGTGCCAGCAGCCAAGGGGTTGGAACCTTCCGTACCTACGAGCAGTACTTC. The genes are TRBV4-2 and TRBJ2-7; unclear D gene. This CDR3 comprises 17 residues. Trimming shortened V by 1 base and J by 2 bases, and 18 bases separated the two germline ends. The germline V gene encodes CDR1 LGHNA and CDR2 YNFKEQ.

This clonotype was counted between two and nine times. V usage is TRBV6-2 or TRBV6-3 and J usage is TRBJ2-7, with D unclear. The ends were cut back, 2 bases at V and 8 bases at J, with 10 bases in the middle. There are 12 residues in the CDR3. Germline CDR1 and CDR2: MNHEY and SVGEGT. The DNA for the CDR3 is TGTGCCAGCAGTTACCCGGCAGTCAAGCAGTACTTC. This sequence encodes CASSYPAVKQYF.

The chain is built from TRBV7-9 and TRBJ2-5; no clear D gene. Germline loops: CDR1 SEHNR, CDR2 FQNEAQ (reference sequence). V lost 2 bases, J lost 2 bases, and 6 bases lay in between. The CDR3 is made up of 13 amino acids. CDR3 sequence reads: CASSLKGQETQYF. CDR3 coding DNA: TGTGCCAGCAGCTTAAAAGGTCAAGAGACCCAGTACTTC.